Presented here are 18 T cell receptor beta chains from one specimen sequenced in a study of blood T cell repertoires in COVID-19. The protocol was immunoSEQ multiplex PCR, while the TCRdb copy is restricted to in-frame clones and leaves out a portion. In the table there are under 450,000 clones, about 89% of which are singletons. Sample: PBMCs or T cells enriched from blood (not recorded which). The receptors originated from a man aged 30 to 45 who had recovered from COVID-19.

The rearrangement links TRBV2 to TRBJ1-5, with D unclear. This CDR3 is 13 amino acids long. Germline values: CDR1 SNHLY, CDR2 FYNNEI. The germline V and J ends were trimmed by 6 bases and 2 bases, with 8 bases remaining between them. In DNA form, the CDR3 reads TGTGCCAGCAGCACAGACGGCAATCAGCCCCAGCATTTT. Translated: CASSTDGNQPQHF.

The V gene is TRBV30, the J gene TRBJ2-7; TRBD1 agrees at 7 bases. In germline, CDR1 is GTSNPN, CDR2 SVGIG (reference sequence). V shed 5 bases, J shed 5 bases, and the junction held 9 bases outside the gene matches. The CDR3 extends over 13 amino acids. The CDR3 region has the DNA TGTGCCTGGGACGACAGGGACGGCCACGAGCAGTACTTC. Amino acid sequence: CAWDDRDGHEQYF.

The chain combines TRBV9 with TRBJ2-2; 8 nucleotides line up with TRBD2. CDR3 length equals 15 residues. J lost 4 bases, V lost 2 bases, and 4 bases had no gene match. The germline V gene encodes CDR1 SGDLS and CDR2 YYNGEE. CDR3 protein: CASSVSGDVTGELFF. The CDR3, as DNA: TGTGCCAGCAGCGTTAGCGGGGATGTCACCGGGGAGCTGTTTTTT. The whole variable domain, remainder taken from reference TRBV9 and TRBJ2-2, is DSGVTQTPKHLITATGQRVTLRCSPRSGDLSVYWYQQSLDQGLQFLIQYYNGEERAKGNILERFSAQQFPDLHSELNLSSLELGDSALYFCASSVSGDVTGELFFGEGSRLTVL.

The CDR3 reads CASSLGTARTDTQYF. The CDR3 nucleotides are TGTGCCAGCAGTTTAGGGACAGCCAGGACAGATACGCAGTATTTT. This sequence joins TRBV6-5 and TRBJ2-3; 7 nucleotides line up with TRBD1. V lost 4 bases, J lost 3 bases, and 7 bases stayed unmatched. This CDR3 contains 15 residues. In germline, CDR1 is MNHEY, CDR2 SVGAGI.

The CDR3 region has the DNA TGCAGCGCGACGCGGACAGGGATCACTGAAGCTTTCTTT. Its protein product is CSATRTGITEAFF. The chain joins TRBV29-1 to TRBJ1-1, with 8 bases lining up with TRBD1. Germline CDR1 is SQVTM and CDR2 is ANQGSEA. The CDR3 loop spans 13 amino acids. After removal of 7 bases from V and 4 bases from J, the junction contained 8 bases not matched to a gene.

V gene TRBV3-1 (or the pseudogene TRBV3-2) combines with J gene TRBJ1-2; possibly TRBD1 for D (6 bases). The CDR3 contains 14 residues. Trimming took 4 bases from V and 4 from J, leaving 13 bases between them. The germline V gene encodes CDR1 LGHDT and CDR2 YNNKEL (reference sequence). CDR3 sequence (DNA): TGTGCCAGCAGCCGACGTGGACAGTCCTATGGCTACACCTTC. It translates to CASSRRGQSYGYTF.

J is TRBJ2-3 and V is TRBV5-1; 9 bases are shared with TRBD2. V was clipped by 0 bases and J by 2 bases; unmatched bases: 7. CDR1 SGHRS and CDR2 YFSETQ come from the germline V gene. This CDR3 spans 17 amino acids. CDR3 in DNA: TGCGCCAGCAGCTTGGGAGTAGCGGGGGACCTCACAGATACGCAGTATTTT. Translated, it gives CASSLGVAGDLTDTQYF.

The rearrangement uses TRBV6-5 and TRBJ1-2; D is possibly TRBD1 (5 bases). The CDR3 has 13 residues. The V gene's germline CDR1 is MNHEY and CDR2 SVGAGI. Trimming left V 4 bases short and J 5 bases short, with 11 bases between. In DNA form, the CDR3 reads TGTGCCAGCAGTTCCCCGGGGACTTATGGCTACACCTTC. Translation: CASSSPGTYGYTF.

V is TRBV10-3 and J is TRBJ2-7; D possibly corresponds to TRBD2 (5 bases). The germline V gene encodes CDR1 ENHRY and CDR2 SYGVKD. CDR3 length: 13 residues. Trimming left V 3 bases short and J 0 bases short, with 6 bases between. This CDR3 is CAISDGLSYEQYF. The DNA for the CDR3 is TGTGCCATCAGTGACGGACTCTCCTACGAGCAGTACTTC.

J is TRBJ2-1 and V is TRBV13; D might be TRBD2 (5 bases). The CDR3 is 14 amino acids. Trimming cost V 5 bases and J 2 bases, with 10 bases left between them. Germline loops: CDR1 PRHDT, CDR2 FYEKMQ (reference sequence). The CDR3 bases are TGTGCCAGCAGCACGGACTTGCCCTACAATGAGCAGTTCTTC. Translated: CASSTDLPYNEQFF.

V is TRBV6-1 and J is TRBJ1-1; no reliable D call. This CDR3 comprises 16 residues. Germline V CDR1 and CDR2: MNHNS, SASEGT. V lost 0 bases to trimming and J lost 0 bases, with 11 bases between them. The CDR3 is CASSEAYSGLNTEAFF. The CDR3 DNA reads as TGTGCCAGCAGTGAAGCCTATTCGGGATTGAACACTGAAGCTTTCTTT.

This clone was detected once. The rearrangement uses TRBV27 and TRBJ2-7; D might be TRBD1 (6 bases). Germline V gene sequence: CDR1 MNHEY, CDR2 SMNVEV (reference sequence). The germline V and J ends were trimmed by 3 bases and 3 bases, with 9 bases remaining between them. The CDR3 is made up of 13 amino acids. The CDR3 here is CASSLGAIYEQYF. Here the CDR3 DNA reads TGTGCCAGCAGTTTGGGGGCCATCTACGAGCAGTACTTC.

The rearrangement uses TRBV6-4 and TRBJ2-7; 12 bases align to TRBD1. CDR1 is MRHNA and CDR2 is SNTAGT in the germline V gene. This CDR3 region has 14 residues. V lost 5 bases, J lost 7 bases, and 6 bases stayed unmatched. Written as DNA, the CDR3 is TGTGCCAGCAGTCCGGGACAGGGGGCGCAAGAGCAGTACTTC. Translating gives CASSPGQGAQEQYF.

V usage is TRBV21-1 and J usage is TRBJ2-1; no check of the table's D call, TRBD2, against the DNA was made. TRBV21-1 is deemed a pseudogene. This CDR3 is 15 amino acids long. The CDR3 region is CASSKELAGGLEQFF. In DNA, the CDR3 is TGTGCCAGCAGCAAAGAACTAGCGGGGGGGCTTGAGCAGTTCTTC.

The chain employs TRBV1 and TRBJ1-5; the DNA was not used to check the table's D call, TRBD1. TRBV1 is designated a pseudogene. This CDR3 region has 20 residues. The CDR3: CTSSQGPSGTETASNQPQHF. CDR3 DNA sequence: TGCACCAGCAGCCAAGGCCCGTCCGGGACAGAAACAGCTAGCAATCAGCCCCAGCATTTT.

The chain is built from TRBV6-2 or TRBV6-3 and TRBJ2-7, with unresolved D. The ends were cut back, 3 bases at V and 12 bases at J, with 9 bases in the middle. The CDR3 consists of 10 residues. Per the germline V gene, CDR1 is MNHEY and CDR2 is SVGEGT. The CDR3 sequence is CASSYEVLYF. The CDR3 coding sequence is TGTGCCAGCAGTTATGAGGTTCTGTACTTC.

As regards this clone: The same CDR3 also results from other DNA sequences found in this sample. The CDR3 here is CSVGQGDGYTF. In nucleotides, the CDR3 is TGCAGCGTTGGACAGGGTGATGGCTACACCTTC. J is TRBJ1-2 and V is TRBV29-1, with 7 bases lining up with TRBD1. CDR1 is SQVTM and CDR2 is ANQGSEA in the germline V gene. Trimming cost V 4 bases and J 6 bases; bases outside gene matches: 2. The CDR3 has 11 residues.

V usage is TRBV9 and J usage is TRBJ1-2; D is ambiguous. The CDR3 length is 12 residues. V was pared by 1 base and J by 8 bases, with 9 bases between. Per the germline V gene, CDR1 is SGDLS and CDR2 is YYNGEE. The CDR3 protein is CASSVITGGYTF. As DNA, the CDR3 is TGTGCCAGCAGCGTAATCACGGGGGGCTACACCTTC.